Presented here are 9 T cell receptor beta chains from one specimen sequenced in a study of metastatic and nonmetastatic thyroid tumors. Thyroid surgery had not been preceded by any treatment in any patient. TCRdb re-called the PCR reads with MiXCR. The table has some 6,900 clones, roughly 28% seen once. Sequences were obtained from adjacent normal tissue. The receptors come from a female donor with papillary thyroid cancer or a benign thyroid nodule (not recorded which). Some clones in this sample may be carry-over from other donors' samples.

This clone appeared a few times. One junction end disagrees with the germline gene, perhaps due to a read error. V and J are TRBV6-2 or TRBV6-3 and TRBJ2-7; D perhaps matches TRBD2 (5 bases). Germline-derived CDR1 and CDR2 are MNHEY and SVGEGT. The CDR3 has 16 residues. The CDR3 bases are TGTGCCAGCAGTTACTCGATGGTCTCGGGTGACTACGATCAGTACTTC. Amino acid sequence: CASSYSMVSGDYDQYF.

This clone was seen only a few times. The V and J genes are TRBV20-1 and TRBJ1-5; 8 positions agree with TRBD1. There are 16 residues in the CDR3. With V trimmed by 0 bases and J by 2 bases, 6 bases remained unmatched. Germline CDR1 DFQATT, CDR2 SNEGSKA (reference sequence). The CDR3, as DNA: TGCAGTGCTAGAGAACCCACGGGACAGGGCAATCAGCCCCAGCATTTT. Amino acids: CSAREPTGQGNQPQHF.

This clone was counted between two and nine times. Other DNA sequences in the same sample also yield this CDR3. This chain connects TRBV27 to TRBJ2-2; 7 nucleotides agree with TRBD2. The CDR3 is 15 amino acids. Germline V gene data show CDR1 as MNHEY and CDR2 as SMNVEV (reference sequence). Trimming at V came to 3 bases and at J to 2 bases, leaving 3 bases not matched to a gene. The CDR3, as DNA: TGTGCCAGCAGTTTGCGGGGGACTAACACCGGGGAGCTGTTTTTT. Protein product: CASSLRGTNTGELFF.

This clone is labeled as medium-sized. The chain couples TRBV2 to TRBJ1-5; D call uncertain. V was trimmed by 0 bases and J by 0 bases, leaving 6 bases between them. This CDR3 spans 15 amino acids. The germline CDR1 and CDR2 sequences are SNHLY and FYNNEI. CDR3 loop: CASSEAWISNQPQHF. The CDR3 DNA reads TGTGCCAGCAGTGAAGCTTGGATTAGCAATCAGCCCCAGCATTTT.

The chain joins TRBV10-1 to TRBJ2-2; D is undetermined. The V end lost 10 bases, the J end lost 6 bases, and 27 bases lay between the germline ends. The CDR3 totals 17 residues. Looked up from germline, CDR1 is WNHNN and CDR2 is SYGVQD (reference sequence). CDR3 residues: CAIKVPQVYPRSGELFF. The CDR3 DNA reads TGCGCCATCAAAGTTCCCCAGGTTTACCCGAGGTCCGGGGAGCTGTTTTTT.

This chain links TRBV6-1 with TRBJ1-1; maybe TRBD1 (6 bases). Germline loops: CDR1 MNHNS, CDR2 SASEGT. The CDR3 contains 15 residues. The V and J ends lost 8 bases and 0 bases respectively, with 16 bases between them. The CDR3 DNA follows: TGTGCCAGCTGGCCACAGGGAGACATGAACACTGAAGCTTTCTTT. Translating gives CASWPQGDMNTEAFF.

This chain links TRBV7-2 with TRBJ2-2; 7 bases agree with TRBD2. The V and J ends lost 10 bases and 4 bases, in that order; junction bases with no gene match: 3. This CDR3 comprises 12 residues. CDR1 is SGHTA, CDR2 FQGNSA, per germline. CDR3 sequence (DNA): TGTGCCACCCTAGCGGCCACCGGGGAGCTGTTTTTT. Protein sequence: CATLAATGELFF.

The chain links TRBV12-3 or TRBV12-4 to TRBJ2-2, with unresolved D. V gave up 3 bases and J gave up 3 bases, with 5 bases separating them. The CDR3 is made up of 13 amino acids. The CDR3 nucleotides are TGTGCCAGCAGTTTTTGGGACACCGGGGAGCTGTTTTTT. It encodes CASSFWDTGELFF.

This clone appeared many times. The rearrangement links TRBV4-1 to TRBJ2-2, with 8 bases that match TRBD1. The V gene end was trimmed by 3 bases and the J gene end by 6 bases; junction bases not matched to a gene: 6. The V gene's germline CDR1 is MGHRA and CDR2 YSYEKL. There are 15 residues in the CDR3. This CDR3 is CASSHWQGAPGELFF. The CDR3 DNA is TGCGCCAGCAGCCACTGGCAGGGGGCGCCCGGGGAGCTGTTTTTT.